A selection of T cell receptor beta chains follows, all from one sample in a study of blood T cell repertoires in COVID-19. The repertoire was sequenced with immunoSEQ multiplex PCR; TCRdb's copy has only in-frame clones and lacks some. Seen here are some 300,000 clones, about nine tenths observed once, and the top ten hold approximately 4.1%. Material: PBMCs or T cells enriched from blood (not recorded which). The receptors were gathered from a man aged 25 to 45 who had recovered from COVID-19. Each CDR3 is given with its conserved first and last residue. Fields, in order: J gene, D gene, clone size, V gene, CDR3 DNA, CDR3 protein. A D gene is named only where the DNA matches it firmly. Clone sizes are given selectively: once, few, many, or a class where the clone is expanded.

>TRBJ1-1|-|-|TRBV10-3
TGTGCCATCAGTGAGTCGTCAGGGGTGAACACTGAAGCTTTCTTT
CAISESSGVNTEAFF
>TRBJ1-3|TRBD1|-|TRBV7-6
TGTGCCAGCAGCCCACTCGACAGGGCTGGAAACACCATATATTTT
CASSPLDRAGNTIYF
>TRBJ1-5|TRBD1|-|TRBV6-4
TGTGCCAACTCTGACAGGGGAAGTTACAATCAGCCCCAGCATTTT
CANSDRGSYNQPQHF
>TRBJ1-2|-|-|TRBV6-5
TGTGCCAGCAGTACTCGACAGAGCTATGGCTACACCTTC
CASSTRQSYGYTF
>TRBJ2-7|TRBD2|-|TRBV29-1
TGCAGCGTCCGGACTAGCGGGAGGGACGAGCAGTACTTC
CSVRTSGRDEQYF
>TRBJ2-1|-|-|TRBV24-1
TGTGCCACCAGCGGGGGAGCCTCCAATGAGCAGTTCTTC
CATSGGASNEQFF
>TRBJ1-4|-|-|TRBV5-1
TGCGCCAGCAGCTTGGTATCCGGTTTTAATGAAAAACTGTTTTTT
CASSLVSGFNEKLFF
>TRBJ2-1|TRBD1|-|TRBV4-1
TGCGCCACACTCGGACAGGGCGAAAATGAGCAGTTCTTC
CATLGQGENEQFF
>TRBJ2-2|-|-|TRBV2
TGTGCCAGCAGTGGTATTTGGGGCTCCGGGGAGCTGTTTTTT
CASSGIWGSGELFF
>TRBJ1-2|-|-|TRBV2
TGTGCCAGCAGAGGCAGTCTAGTCTATGGCTACACCTTC
CASRGSLVYGYTF
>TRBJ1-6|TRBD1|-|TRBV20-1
TGCAGTGCTAGTCCTGGACAGGTCGTTAATTCACCCCTCCACTTT
CSASPGQVVNSPLHF
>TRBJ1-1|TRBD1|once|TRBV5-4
TGTGCCAGCAGTTTCCCGGGACAGGGAGCTTCTGAAGCTTTCTTT
CASSFPGQGASEAFF
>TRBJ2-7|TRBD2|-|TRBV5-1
TGCGCCAGCAGCTTCCTAGCGCGGGAGAAACACGAGCAGTACTTC
CASSFLAREKHEQYF
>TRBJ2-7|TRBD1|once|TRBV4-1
TGCGCCAGCAGCCAAGACAGGGGGACCTACGAGCAGTACTTC
CASSQDRGTYEQYF
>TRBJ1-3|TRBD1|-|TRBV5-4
TGTGCCAGCAGCTTGATGCAGGGGGGAAGAACCGGAAACACCATATATTTT
CASSLMQGGRTGNTIYF
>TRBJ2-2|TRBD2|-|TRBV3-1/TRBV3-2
TGTGCCAGCAGCCAAGTCGGGCGGCGGGGGGGCGCTCCCGGGGAGCTGTTTTTT
CASSQVGRRGGAPGELFF
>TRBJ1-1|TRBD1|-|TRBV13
TGTGCCAGCAGCCCAAGACAGGGTTTGAACACTGAAGCTTTCTTT
CASSPRQGLNTEAFF
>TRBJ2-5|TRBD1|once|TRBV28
TGTGCCAGCAGTGGACAGGGGGCTACTCAAGAGACCCAGTACTTC
CASSGQGATQETQYF
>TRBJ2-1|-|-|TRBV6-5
TGTGCCAGCAGACACGACAGGAGCTCCTACAATGAGCAGTTCTTC
CASRHDRSSYNEQFF
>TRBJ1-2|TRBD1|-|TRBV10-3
TGTGCCATCAGTGAGCCAGGGGGGAGTAGCTATGGCTACACCTTC
CAISEPGGSSYGYTF
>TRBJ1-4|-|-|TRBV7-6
TGTGCCAGCAGCTTAGAGGCGGGGAATGAAAAACTGTTTTTT
CASSLEAGNEKLFF
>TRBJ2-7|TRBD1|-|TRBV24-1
TGTGCCACCAGTGCCCGGGACAGGGCCTACGAGCAGTACTTC
CATSARDRAYEQYF
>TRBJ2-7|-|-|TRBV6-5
TGTGCCAGCAGTTACACCTCCGGGGGAGGGGGCTACGAGCAGTACTTC
CASSYTSGGGGYEQYF
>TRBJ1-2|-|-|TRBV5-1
TGCGCCAGCAGCTTGGCAGGGGATGGCTACACCTTC
CASSLAGDGYTF
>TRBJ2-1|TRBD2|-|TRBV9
TGTGCCAGCAGCGTACCCGGGACTAGCGGGGTTAATGAGCAGTTCTTC
CASSVPGTSGVNEQFF
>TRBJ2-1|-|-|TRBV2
TGTGCCAGCAGCGAAACACTAGTCGGTTCTGGTGAGCAGTTCTTC
CASSETLVGSGEQFF
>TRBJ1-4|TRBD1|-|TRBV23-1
TGCGCCAGCAGTCATTCCGCCGGGACAGGGGCCGGGAAACTGTTTTTT
CASSHSAGTGAGKLFF
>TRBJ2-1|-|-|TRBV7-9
TGTGCCAGCAGCCCCACAGAAGGTGAGCAGTTCTTC
CASSPTEGEQFF
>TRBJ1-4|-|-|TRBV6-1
TGTGCCAGCAGTGAAGGGGCAGCGGATGAAAAACTATTTTTT
CASSEGAADEKLFF
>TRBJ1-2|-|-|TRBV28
TGTGCCAGCAGATCCGGGGTACACTATGGCTACACCTTC
CASRSGVHYGYTF
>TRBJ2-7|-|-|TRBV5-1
TGCGCCAGCAGCTTGGAGGGGAGGTTGGATTCCTACGAGCAGTACTTC
CASSLEGRLDSYEQYF
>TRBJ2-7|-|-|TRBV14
TGTGCCAGCAGCCAAGATTCCAGGGTCGAGCAGTACTTC
CASSQDSRVEQYF
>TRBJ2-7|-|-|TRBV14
TGTGCCAGCAGCCAAGATCTATCGCCAGGGTACTCCTACGAGCAGTACTTC
CASSQDLSPGYSYEQYF
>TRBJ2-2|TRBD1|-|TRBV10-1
TGCGCCAGCAGGATCGCCGGGACAGGGAACACCGGGGAGCTGTTTTTT
CASRIAGTGNTGELFF
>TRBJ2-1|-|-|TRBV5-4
TGTGCCAGCGGGAGCCGGGGGAATGAGCAGTTCTTC
CASGSRGNEQFF
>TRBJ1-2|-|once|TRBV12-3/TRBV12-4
TGTGCCACTCTTGACAGAACTAACTATGGCTACACCTTC
CATLDRTNYGYTF
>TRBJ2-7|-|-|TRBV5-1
TGCGCCAGCAGTCAGGACAGCAGCTCCTACGAGCAGTACTTC
CASSQDSSSYEQYF
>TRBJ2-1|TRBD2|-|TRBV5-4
TGTGCCAGCAGCTTACTAGCGGGAGCCTACAATGAGCAGTTCTTC
CASSLLAGAYNEQFF
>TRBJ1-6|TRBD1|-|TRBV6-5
TGTGCCAGCAGTTACTCACCGGTGACAGGGCCCTCACCCCTCCACTTT
CASSYSPVTGPSPLHF
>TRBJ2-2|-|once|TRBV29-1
TGCAGCGCCCGACTGACCGACACCGGGGAGCTGTTTTTT
CSARLTDTGELFF
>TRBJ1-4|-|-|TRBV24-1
TGTGCCACCAGTGATTCGACAGGTATTAATGAAAAACTGTTTTTT
CATSDSTGINEKLFF
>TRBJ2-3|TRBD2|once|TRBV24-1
TGTGCCACCAGTGTAGCGGGAAGTGGCACAGATACGCAGTATTTT
CATSVAGSGTDTQYF
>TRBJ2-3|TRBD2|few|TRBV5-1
TGCGCCAGCAGCTGGGGACTAGCGGGAGGAATAGATACGCAGTATTTT
CASSWGLAGGIDTQYF
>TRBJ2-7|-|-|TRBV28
TGTGCCAGCAGTTTAGGGGGGACAGCGCCGGGCGAGCAGTACTTC
CASSLGGTAPGEQYF